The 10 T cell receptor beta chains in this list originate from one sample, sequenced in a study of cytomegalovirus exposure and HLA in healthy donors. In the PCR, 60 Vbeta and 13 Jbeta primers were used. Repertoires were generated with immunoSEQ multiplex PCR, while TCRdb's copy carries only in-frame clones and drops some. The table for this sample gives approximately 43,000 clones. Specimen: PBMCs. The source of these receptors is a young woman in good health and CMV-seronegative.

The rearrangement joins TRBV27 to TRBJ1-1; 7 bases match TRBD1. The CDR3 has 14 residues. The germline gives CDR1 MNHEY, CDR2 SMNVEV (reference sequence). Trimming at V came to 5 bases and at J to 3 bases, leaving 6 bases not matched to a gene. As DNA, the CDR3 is TGTGCCAGCAGTAGGACAGGTTATCACACTGAAGCTTTCTTT. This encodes CASSRTGYHTEAFF.

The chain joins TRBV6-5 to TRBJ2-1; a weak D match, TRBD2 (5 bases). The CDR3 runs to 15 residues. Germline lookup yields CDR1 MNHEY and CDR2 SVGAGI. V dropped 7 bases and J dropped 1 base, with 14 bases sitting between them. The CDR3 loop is CASTPPGFSYNEQFF. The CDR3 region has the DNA TGTGCCAGCACCCCTCCGGGATTTTCCTACAATGAGCAGTTCTTC.

CDR3 nucleotides: TGTGCCACCAGCAGAGATACAGGGGAGAGCGAAAAACTGTTTTTT. It encodes CATSRDTGESEKLFF. The rearrangement uses TRBV15 and TRBJ1-4; TRBD1 matches at 7 bases. Germline-derived CDR1 and CDR2 are LNHNV and YYDKDF (reference sequence). The CDR3 consists of 15 residues. The V gene end was trimmed by 0 bases and the J gene end by 8 bases; junction bases not matched to a gene: 6.

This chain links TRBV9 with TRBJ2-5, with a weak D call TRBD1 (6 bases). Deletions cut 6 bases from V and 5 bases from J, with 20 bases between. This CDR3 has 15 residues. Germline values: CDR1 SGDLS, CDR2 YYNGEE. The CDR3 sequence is CASNSRRGLQETQYF. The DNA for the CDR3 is TGTGCCAGCAACTCGAGAAGGGGGTTGCAGGAGACCCAGTACTTC.

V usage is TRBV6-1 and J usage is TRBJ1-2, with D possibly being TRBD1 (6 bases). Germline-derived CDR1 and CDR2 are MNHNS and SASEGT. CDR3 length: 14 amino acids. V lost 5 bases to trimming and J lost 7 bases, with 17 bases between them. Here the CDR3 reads CASSPQGAPSGYTF. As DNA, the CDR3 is TGTGCCAGCAGTCCACAGGGAGCTCCTTCTGGCTACACCTTC.

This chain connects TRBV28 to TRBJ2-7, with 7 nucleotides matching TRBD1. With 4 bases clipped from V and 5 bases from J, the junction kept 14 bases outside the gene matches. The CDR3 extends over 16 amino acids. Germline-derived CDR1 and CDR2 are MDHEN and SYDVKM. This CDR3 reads CASSSFSFRGLNEQYF. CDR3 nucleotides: TGTGCCAGCAGTTCATTTAGTTTCAGGGGGTTAAACGAGCAGTACTTC.

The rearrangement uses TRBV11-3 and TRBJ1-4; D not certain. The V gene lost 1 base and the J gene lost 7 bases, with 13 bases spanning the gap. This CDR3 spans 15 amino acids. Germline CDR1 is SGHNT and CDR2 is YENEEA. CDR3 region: CASSLAVSLSEKLFF. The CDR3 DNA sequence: TGTGCCAGCAGCTTAGCGGTTTCCCTTAGTGAAAAACTGTTTTTT.

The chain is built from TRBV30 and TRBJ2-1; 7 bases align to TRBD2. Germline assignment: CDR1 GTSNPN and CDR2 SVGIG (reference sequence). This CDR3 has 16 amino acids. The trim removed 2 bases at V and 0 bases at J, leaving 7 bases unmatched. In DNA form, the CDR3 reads TGTGCCTGGAGTTACGTAGCGGGCCGCTCCTACAATGAGCAGTTCTTC. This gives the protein CAWSYVAGRSYNEQFF. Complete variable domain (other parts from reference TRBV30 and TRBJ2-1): SQTIHQWPATLVQPVGSPLSLECTVEGTSNPNLYWYRQAAGRGLQLLFYSVGIGQISSEVPQNLSASRPQDRQFILSSKKLLLSDSGFYLCAWSYVAGRSYNEQFFGPGTRLTVL.

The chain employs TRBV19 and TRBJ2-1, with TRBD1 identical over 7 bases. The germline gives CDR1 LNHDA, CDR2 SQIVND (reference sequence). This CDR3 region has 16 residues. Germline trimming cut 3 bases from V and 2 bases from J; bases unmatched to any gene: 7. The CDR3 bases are TGTGCCAGTAGTATCGGACAGGACCCCCCCTACAATGAGCAGTTCTTC. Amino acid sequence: CASSIGQDPPYNEQFF.

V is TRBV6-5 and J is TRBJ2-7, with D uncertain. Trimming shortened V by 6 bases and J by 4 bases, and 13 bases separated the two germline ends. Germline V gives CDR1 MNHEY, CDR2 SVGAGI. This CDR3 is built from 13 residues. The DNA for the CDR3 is TGTGCCAGCAGGGGCTCCCCAAATTACGAGCAGTACTTC. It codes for CASRGSPNYEQYF.